The next 19 T cell receptor beta chains were all read from a single sample in a study of cytomegalovirus exposure and HLA in healthy donors. TCRdb's table, derived via immunoSEQ multiplex PCR, lists solely in-frame clones and lacks some. Of tens of thousands of clones listed, 90% to 95% are singletons. The material sequenced was PBMCs. Receptors were obtained from a young woman in good health and CMV-seronegative.

This chain connects TRBV18 to TRBJ2-3, with TRBD2 as a possible D gene (6 bases). Trimming pared 6 bases from V and 5 bases from J, leaving 12 bases between. This CDR3 contains 13 residues. Germline V gene sequence: CDR1 KGHSH, CDR2 LQKENI. The CDR3 loop is CASSGTGGDTQYF. In DNA, the CDR3 is TGTGCCAGCTCTGGGACTGGGGGAGATACGCAGTATTTT. The variable domain in full, with the rest retrieved from reference TRBV18 and TRBJ2-3, is NAGVMQNPRHLVRRRGQEARLRCSPMKGHSHVYWYRQLPEEGLKFMVYLQKENIIDESGMPKERFSAEFPKEGPSILRIQQVVRGDSAAYFCASSGTGGDTQYFGPGTRLTVL.

The genes are TRBV6-5 and TRBJ2-7, with 10 bases lining up with TRBD2. CDR3 length: 15 amino acids. Trimming removed 0 bases from V and 3 bases from J; junction bases left unmatched: 2. Germline-derived CDR1 and CDR2 are MNHEY and SVGAGI. The CDR3 is CASSYSGTSVYEQYF. The CDR3 coding sequence is TGTGCCAGCAGTTACTCCGGGACTAGCGTCTACGAGCAGTACTTC.

This chain joins TRBV30 and TRBJ1-5; 9 bases match TRBD1. Germline CDR1 GTSNPN, CDR2 SVGIG (reference sequence). The CDR3 covers 14 residues. V was clipped by 1 base and J by 9 bases; unmatched bases: 7. The CDR3 sequence is CAWSEGQGLGPQHF. CDR3 DNA: TGTGCCTGGAGTGAGGGACAGGGCTTAGGGCCCCAGCATTTT. Full variable domain (outside the CDR3, taken from reference TRBV30 and TRBJ1-5): SQTIHQWPATLVQPVGSPLSLECTVEGTSNPNLYWYRQAAGRGLQLLFYSVGIGQISSEVPQNLSASRPQDRQFILSSKKLLLSDSGFYLCAWSEGQGLGPQHFGDGTRLSIL.

The gene calls are TRBV6-4 and TRBJ1-2; D call uncertain. The CDR3 sequence is 13 residues long. Germline loops: CDR1 MRHNA, CDR2 SNTAGT. The germline V and J ends were trimmed by 3 bases and 6 bases, with 11 bases remaining between them. In DNA, the CDR3 is TGTGCCAGCAGTGATGCAGGCGTTGATGGCTACACCTTC. Translating gives CASSDAGVDGYTF.

The genes are TRBV6-6 and TRBJ2-5, with 8 bases matching TRBD1. Per the germline V gene, CDR1 is MNHNY and CDR2 is SVGAGI (reference sequence). This CDR3 has 14 residues. J was trimmed by 2 bases and V by 10 bases; bases with no gene match: 9. Written as DNA, the CDR3 is TGTGCCACCAGCTTCCGGGACAGGCAAGAGACCCAGTACTTC. It encodes CATSFRDRQETQYF.

In this sample, this clone turned up once. The genes are TRBV19 and TRBJ2-1; weak D call: TRBD1 (5 bases). CDR1 is LNHDA and CDR2 is SQIVND in the germline V gene (reference sequence). With 6 bases removed from V and 8 bases from J, the gap between germline ends came to 23 bases. The CDR3 totals 16 residues. CDR3 region: CASRESSTRVWDEQFF. CDR3 DNA: TGTGCCAGTAGGGAATCCAGCACCAGGGTATGGGATGAGCAGTTCTTC.

V and J are TRBV5-6 and TRBJ1-2; no clear D gene. V was cut by 5 bases and J by 3 bases, with 8 bases left in between. Germline CDR1 and CDR2: SGHDT and YYEEEE. The CDR3 contains 12 residues. The CDR3 loop is CASSLTDYGYTF. As DNA, the CDR3 is TGTGCCAGCAGTTTGACGGACTATGGCTACACCTTC.

This chain connects TRBV10-3 to TRBJ1-1, with 9 nucleotides matching TRBD1. Germline V gene data show CDR1 as ENHRY and CDR2 as SYGVKD. This CDR3 has 13 residues. The trim removed 7 bases at V and 9 bases at J, leaving 9 bases unmatched. In DNA, the CDR3 is TGTGCCATCAACGGTCGACAGGGGGGTAAAGCTTTCTTT. Translated: CAINGRQGGKAFF.

V gene TRBV5-1 combines with J gene TRBJ2-1; tentatively, D is TRBD2 (6 bases). Trimming took 2 bases from V and 7 from J, leaving 13 bases between them. The CDR3 length is 14 residues. Germline V gene sequence: CDR1 SGHRS, CDR2 YFSETQ. The CDR3 DNA follows: TGCGCCAGCAGCTTAACGGGAGCCCCAAATGAGCAGTTCTTC. It specifies CASSLTGAPNEQFF.

The chain couples TRBV27 to TRBJ2-7; D is perhaps TRBD2 (5 bases). Trimming left V 5 bases short and J 2 bases short, with 19 bases between. Germline CDR1 reads MNHEY; CDR2 reads SMNVEV (reference sequence). There are 16 residues in the CDR3. CDR3 region: CASSPRVGRPPYEQYF. CDR3 DNA sequence: TGTGCCAGCAGTCCTAGGGTAGGGAGACCTCCCTACGAGCAGTACTTC.

The chain employs TRBV2 and TRBJ1-1, with 9 bases lining up with TRBD1. Germline assignment: CDR1 SNHLY and CDR2 FYNNEI. Trimming cost V 9 bases and J 4 bases; bases outside gene matches: 12. CDR3 length equals 15 residues. This CDR3 is CARQGANSWFTEAFF. The CDR3, as DNA: TGTGCCAGACAGGGGGCGAATAGTTGGTTCACTGAAGCTTTCTTT.

The chain links TRBV7-2 to TRBJ2-7, with 13 bases that match TRBD2. Losses at the gene ends were 5 bases for V and 0 bases for J; bases not matched to a gene: 4. The CDR3 is 16 residues long. Looked up from germline, CDR1 is SGHTA and CDR2 is FQGNSA. The CDR3 DNA is TGTGCCAGCAGCCCGAGGACTAGCGGGAGCTCCTACGAGCAGTACTTC. It yields the protein CASSPRTSGSSYEQYF.

The rearrangement joins TRBV27 to TRBJ2-7, with 10 bases lining up with TRBD1. The germline gives CDR1 MNHEY, CDR2 SMNVEV (reference sequence). The CDR3 is 14 amino acids. V dropped 5 bases and J dropped 3; count of bases not matched to a gene: 4. The CDR3 region is CASSRDRGGYEQYF. Here the CDR3 DNA reads TGTGCCAGCAGTCGGGACAGGGGTGGCTACGAGCAGTACTTC.

Here the CDR3 DNA reads TGTGCCAGCTCCACATGGACAGGGGTTGGCTACACCTTC. This encodes CASSTWTGVGYTF. This chain connects TRBV18 to TRBJ1-2, with TRBD1 matching over 9 bases. From germline, CDR1 is KGHSH and CDR2 LQKENI. This CDR3 has 13 amino acids. Trimming removed 6 bases from V and 7 bases from J; junction bases left unmatched: 6.

The chain carries TRBV11-2 and TRBJ1-5, with D tentatively TRBD1 (5 bases). The CDR3 length is 15 residues. Per germline, CDR1 SGHAT and CDR2 FQNNGV. Between the trimmed V and J ends, which lost 0 bases and 4 bases, there was a span of 10 bases. The CDR3 nucleotides are TGTGCCAGCAGCTTAGATGGGGCATATAATCAGCCCCAGCATTTT. As protein: CASSLDGAYNQPQHF.

The chain is built from TRBV9 and TRBJ1-1; possible D gene TRBD1, 5 bases. V lost 2 bases to trimming and J lost 10 bases, with 15 bases between them. Germline loops: CDR1 SGDLS, CDR2 YYNGEE. The CDR3 is 13 amino acids. The CDR3 is CASSVRDSQGAFF. As DNA, the CDR3 is TGTGCCAGCAGCGTCCGGGACTCCCAGGGAGCTTTCTTT.

This sequence joins TRBV7-2 and TRBJ2-5, with TRBD2 identical over 8 bases. Germline CDR1 SGHTA, CDR2 FQGNSA. V dropped 4 bases and J dropped 4; count of bases not matched to a gene: 8. There are 15 residues in the CDR3. CDR3 amino acids: CASSWASTSGETQYF. As DNA, the CDR3 is TGTGCCAGCAGCTGGGCCTCCACTAGCGGAGAGACCCAGTACTTC.

The chain uses TRBV10-2 and TRBJ2-7; 10 bases line up with TRBD2. The CDR3 runs 15 residues. Germline V gives CDR1 WSHSY, CDR2 SAAADI. J was trimmed by 2 bases and V by 2 bases; bases with no gene match: 3. The chain's CDR3 is CASSETSGDTYEQYF. The CDR3 DNA is TGCGCCAGCAGTGAGACTAGCGGGGATACCTACGAGCAGTACTTC.

The rearrangement uses TRBV5-1 and TRBJ2-2; tentative D call: TRBD1 (6 bases). V was shortened by 2 bases and J by 5 bases, with 13 bases between the two germline ends. The CDR3 loop spans 15 amino acids. Germline V CDR1 and CDR2: SGHRS, YFSETQ. CDR3 sequence (DNA): TGCGCCAGCAGCTTCTCAGGGGTAGAAACCGGGGAGCTGTTTTTT. This sequence encodes CASSFSGVETGELFF.